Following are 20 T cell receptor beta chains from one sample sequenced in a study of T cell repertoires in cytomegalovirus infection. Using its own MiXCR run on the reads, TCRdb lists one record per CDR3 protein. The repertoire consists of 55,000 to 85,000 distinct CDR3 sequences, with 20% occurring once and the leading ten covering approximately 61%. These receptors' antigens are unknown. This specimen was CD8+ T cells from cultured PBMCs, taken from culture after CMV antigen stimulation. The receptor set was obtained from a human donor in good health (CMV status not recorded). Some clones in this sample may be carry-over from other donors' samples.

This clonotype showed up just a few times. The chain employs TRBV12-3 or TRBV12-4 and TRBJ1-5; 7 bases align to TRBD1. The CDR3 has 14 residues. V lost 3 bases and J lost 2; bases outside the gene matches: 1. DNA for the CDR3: TGTGCCAGCAGTTTGGGACAGCGCAATCAGCCCCAGCATTTT. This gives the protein CASSLGQRNQPQHF.

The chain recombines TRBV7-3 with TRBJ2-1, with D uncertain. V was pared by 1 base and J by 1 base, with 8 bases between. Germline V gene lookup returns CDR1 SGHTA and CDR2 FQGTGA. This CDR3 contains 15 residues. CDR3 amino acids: CASSLKTTSYNEQFF. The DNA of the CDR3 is TGTGCCAGCAGCTTAAAGACAACTTCCTACAATGAGCAGTTCTTC. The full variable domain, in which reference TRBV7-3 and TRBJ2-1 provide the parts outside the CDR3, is GAGVSQTPSNKVTEKGKYVELRCDPISGHTALYWYRQSLGQGPEFLIYFQGTGAADDSGLPNDRFFAVRPEGSVSTLKIQRTERGDSAVYLCASSLKTTSYNEQFFGPGTRLTVL.

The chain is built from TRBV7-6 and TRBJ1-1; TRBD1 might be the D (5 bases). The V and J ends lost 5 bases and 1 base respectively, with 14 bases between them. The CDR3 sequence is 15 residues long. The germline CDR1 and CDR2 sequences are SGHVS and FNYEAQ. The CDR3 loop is CASSRKDGTNTEAFF. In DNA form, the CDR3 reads TGTGCCAGCAGCCGGAAGGACGGGACGAACACTGAAGCTTTCTTT.

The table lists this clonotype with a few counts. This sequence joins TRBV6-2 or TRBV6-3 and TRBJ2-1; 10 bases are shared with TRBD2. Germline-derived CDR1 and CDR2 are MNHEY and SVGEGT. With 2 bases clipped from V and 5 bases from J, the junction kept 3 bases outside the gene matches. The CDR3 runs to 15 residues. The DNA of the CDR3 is TGTGCCAGCAGTTACATTCTAGCGGGAGACAATGAGCAGTTCTTC. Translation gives CASSYILAGDNEQFF.

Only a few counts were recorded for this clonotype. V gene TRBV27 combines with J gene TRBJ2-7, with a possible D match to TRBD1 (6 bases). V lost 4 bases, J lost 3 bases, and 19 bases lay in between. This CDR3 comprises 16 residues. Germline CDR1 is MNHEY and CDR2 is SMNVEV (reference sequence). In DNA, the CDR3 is TGTGCCAGCAGTTCCAAACCGGGACATCGGTTCTACGAGCAGTACTTC. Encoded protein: CASSSKPGHRFYEQYF.

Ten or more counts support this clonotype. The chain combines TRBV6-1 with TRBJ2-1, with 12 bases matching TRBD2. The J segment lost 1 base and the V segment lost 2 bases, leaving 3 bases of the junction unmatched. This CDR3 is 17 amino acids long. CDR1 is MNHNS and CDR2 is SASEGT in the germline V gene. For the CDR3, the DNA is TGTGCCAGCAGTGAATCTAGCGGGGGGGCGTCCTACAATGAGCAGTTCTTC. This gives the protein CASSESSGGASYNEQFF.

The CDR3 DNA is TGTGCCAGCAGGGGTCGGGCGAGCAATCAGCCCCAGCATTTT. Amino acids: CASRGRASNQPQHF. J is TRBJ1-5 and V is TRBV28; no reliable D call. This CDR3 contains 14 residues. The germline V gene has CDR1 MDHEN and CDR2 SYDVKM. Trimming stripped 6 bases from V and 1 base from J, with 10 bases between.

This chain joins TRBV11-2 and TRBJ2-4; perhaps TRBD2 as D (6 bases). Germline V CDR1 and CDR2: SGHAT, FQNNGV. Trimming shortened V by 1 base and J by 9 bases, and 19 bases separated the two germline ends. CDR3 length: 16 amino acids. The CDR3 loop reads CASSLVAAGTPFIQYF. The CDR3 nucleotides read TGTGCCAGCAGCTTAGTAGCGGCAGGGACCCCCTTCATTCAGTACTTC.

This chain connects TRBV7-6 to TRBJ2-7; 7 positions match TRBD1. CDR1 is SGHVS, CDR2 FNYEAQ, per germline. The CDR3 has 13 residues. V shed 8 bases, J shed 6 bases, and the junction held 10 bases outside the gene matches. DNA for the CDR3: TGTGCCAGCGGAAAAACAGGGGTGTCCGAGCAGTACTTC. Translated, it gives CASGKTGVSEQYF.

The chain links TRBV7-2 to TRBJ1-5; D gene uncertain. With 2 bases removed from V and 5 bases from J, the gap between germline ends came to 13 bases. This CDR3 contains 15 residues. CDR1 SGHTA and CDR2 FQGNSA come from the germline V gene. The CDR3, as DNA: TGTGCCAGCAGCTTAACAACCCTTCCCGATCAGCCCCAGCATTTT. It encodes CASSLTTLPDQPQHF.

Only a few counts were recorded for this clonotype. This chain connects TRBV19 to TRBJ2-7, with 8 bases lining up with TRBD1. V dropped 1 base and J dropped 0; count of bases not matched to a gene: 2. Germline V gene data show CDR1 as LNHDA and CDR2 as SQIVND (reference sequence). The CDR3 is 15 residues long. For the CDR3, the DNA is TGTGCCAGTAGTATAGGCCAGGGGGCCTCCTACGAGCAGTACTTC. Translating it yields CASSIGQGASYEQYF.

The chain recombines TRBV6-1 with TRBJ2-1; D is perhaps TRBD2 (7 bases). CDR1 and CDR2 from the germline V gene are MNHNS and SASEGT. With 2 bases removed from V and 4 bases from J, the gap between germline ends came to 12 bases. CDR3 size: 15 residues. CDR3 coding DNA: TGTGCCAGCAGTGAAAGGGGGGGGGATTACAATGAGCAGTTCTTC. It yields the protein CASSERGGDYNEQFF.

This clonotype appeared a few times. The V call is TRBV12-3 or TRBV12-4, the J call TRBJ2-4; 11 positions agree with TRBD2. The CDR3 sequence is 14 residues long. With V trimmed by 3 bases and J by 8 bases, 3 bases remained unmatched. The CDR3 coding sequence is TGTGCCAGCAGTTTTAGCGGGAGGGGGGACATTCAGTACTTC. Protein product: CASSFSGRGDIQYF.

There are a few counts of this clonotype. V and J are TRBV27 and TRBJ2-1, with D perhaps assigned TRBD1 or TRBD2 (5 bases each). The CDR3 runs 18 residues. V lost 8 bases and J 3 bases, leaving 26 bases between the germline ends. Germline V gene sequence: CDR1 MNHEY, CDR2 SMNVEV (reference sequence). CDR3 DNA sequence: TGTGCCAGCGACGTCAAATCACGGTCGGGACCTCACTACAATGAGCAGTTCTTC. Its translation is CASDVKSRSGPHYNEQFF.

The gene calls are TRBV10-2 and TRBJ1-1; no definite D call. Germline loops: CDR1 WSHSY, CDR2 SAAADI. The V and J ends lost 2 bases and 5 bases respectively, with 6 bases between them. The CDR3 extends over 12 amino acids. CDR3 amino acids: CASSEGETEAFF. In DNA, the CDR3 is TGCGCCAGCAGTGAGGGGGAGACTGAAGCTTTCTTT.

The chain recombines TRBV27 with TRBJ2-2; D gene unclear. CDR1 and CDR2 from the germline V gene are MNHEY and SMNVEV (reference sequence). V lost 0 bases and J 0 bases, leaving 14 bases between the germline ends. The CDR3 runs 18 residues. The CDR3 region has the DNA TGTGCCAGCAGTTTATCGGCCCCGGTCCGACCGAACACCGGGGAGCTGTTTTTT. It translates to CASSLSAPVRPNTGELFF.

The CDR3 sequence is CASSYPGTAYSNQPQHF. The CDR3 DNA follows: TGTGCCAGCAGTTACCCCGGGACGGCCTATAGCAATCAGCCCCAGCATTTT. The chain couples TRBV6-2 or TRBV6-3 to TRBJ1-5; a weak D match, TRBD1 (5 bases). The CDR3 is 17 residues long. Germline lookup yields CDR1 MNHEY and CDR2 SVGEGT. Trimming removed 2 bases from V and 0 bases from J, with 14 bases in between.

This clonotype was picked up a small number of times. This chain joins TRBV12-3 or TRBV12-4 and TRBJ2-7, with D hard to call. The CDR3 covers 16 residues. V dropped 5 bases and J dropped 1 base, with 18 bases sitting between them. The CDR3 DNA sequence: TGTGCCAGCAGTGAAGGTTCAAGGGTTGCGTCCTACGAGCAGTACTTC. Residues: CASSEGSRVASYEQYF.

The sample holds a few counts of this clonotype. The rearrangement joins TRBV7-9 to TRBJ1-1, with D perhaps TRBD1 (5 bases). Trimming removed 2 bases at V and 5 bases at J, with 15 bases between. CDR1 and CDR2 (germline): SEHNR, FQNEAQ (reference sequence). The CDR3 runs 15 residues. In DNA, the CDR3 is TGTGCCAGCAGCTTAATGCAGGGAATTCGGACTGAAGCTTTCTTT. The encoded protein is CASSLMQGIRTEAFF.

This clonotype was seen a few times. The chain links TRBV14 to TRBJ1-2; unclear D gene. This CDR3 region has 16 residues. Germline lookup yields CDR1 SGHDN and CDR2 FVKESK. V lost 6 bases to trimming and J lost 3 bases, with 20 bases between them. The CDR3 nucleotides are TGTGCCAGCAGTCGTCACCCCGAAACTAGGGACTATGGCTACACCTTC. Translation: CASSRHPETRDYGYTF.